The rows below give T cell receptor beta chains drawn from one sample of a study of early T cells in non-severe SARS-CoV-2 infection. TCRdb ran MiXCR on the 5' RACE reads and lists one entry per CDR3 protein. In the table there are about 40,000 distinct CDR3 sequences, roughly 4.3% of which are singletons. Sequenced material: whole blood. The receptor set was obtained from an adult who was a healthcare worker with PCR-confirmed SARS-CoV-2 infection or an uninfected control (not recorded which). Each CDR3 is given with its conserved first and last residue. Fields, in order: CDR3 protein, CDR3 DNA, D gene, V gene, J gene, clone size. D genes are given only for firm matches. Expanded clones get a size class; other rows say once, few or many, or leave the size out.

CASSPGQGNYGYTF	TGTGCCAGCAGCCCGGGACAGGGGAACTATGGCTACACCTTC	TRBD1	TRBV6-6	TRBJ1-2	many
CASPSGGTYNEQFF	TGTGCCAGCCCCTCTGGCGGGACCTACAATGAGCAGTTCTTC	NA	TRBV7-9	TRBJ2-1	many
CASSYLGEQFF	TGTGCCAGCAGTTACTTGGGTGAGCAGTTCTTC	NA	TRBV6-5	TRBJ2-1	few
CASSRGGTENTEAFF	TGCGCCAGCAGCAGGGGGGGAACAGAGAACACTGAAGCTTTCTTT	NA	TRBV5-1	TRBJ1-1	NA
CAWQRNNSPLHF	TGTGCCTGGCAGAGAAATAATTCACCCCTCCACTTT	NA	TRBV30	TRBJ1-6	few
CSAPTSNYGYTF	TGCAGTGCTCCGACGAGTAACTATGGCTACACCTTC	NA	TRBV20-1	TRBJ1-2	many
CSVPTGTGGGNEQFF	TGCAGCGTGCCGACCGGGACAGGGGGTGGAAATGAGCAGTTCTTC	TRBD1	TRBV20-1	TRBJ2-1	many
CASSSSGGLYNEQFF	TGTGCCAGCAGCTCTAGCGGGGGGCTTTACAATGAGCAGTTCTTC	TRBD2	TRBV7-6	TRBJ2-1	many
CASSPPGTGIYNEQFF	TGTGCCAGCAGTCCTCCAGGGACAGGGATCTACAATGAGCAGTTCTTC	TRBD1	TRBV28	TRBJ2-1	NA
CASSPGGPKHEQYF	TGTGCCAGCAGCCCGGGGGGTCCAAAACACGAGCAGTACTTC	TRBD2	TRBV7-2	TRBJ2-7	many
CASRKVEGGETQYF	TGCGCCAGCCGAAAGGTCGAGGGCGGAGAGACCCAGTACTTC	NA	TRBV10-2	TRBJ2-5	many
CASSETRASGRETQYF	TGTGCCAGCAGTGAAACCCGGGCTAGCGGGAGAGAGACCCAGTACTTC	TRBD2	TRBV2	TRBJ2-5	NA
CAIGRDNYNEQFF	TGTGCCATCGGGCGGGATAACTACAATGAGCAGTTCTTC	NA	TRBV10-3	TRBJ2-1	many
CASSLLGGGFGTYNSPLHF	TGTGCCAGCAGCTTACTTGGGGGGGGATTTGGAACCTATAATTCACCCCTCCACTTT	NA	TRBV7-2	TRBJ1-6	many
CASSLGTSGWNTGELFF	TGCGCCAGCAGCTTGGGGACTAGCGGTTGGAACACCGGGGAGCTGTTTTTT	TRBD2	TRBV5-1	TRBJ2-2	NA
CASRWAGKVAYNEQFF	TGTGCCAGCAGATGGGCAGGGAAAGTCGCCTACAATGAGCAGTTCTTC	NA	TRBV25-1	TRBJ2-1	many
CASLQGETQYF	TGTGCCAGTCTTCAGGGTGAGACCCAGTACTTC	NA	TRBV5-4	TRBJ2-5	many
CSVAGRSSYNEQFF	TGCAGCGTCGCAGGGAGGAGCTCCTACAATGAGCAGTTCTTC	NA	TRBV29-1	TRBJ2-1	few
CASSRLSLSGNTIYF	TGTGCCAGCAGTCGACTTTCTCTCTCTGGAAACACCATATATTTT	NA	TRBV28	TRBJ1-3	medium-sized
CASSPWTYGYTF	TGTGCCAGCTCCCCATGGACGTATGGCTACACCTTC	NA	TRBV18	TRBJ1-2	many
CASSPTTGVFGYTF	TGTGCCAGCAGCCCGACGACAGGGGTGTTTGGCTACACCTTC	TRBD1	TRBV14	TRBJ1-2	many